This TCR beta chain appears in the sequencing data of a study of shared clonotypes between healthy human individuals. Donors were healthy HIV-negative adults without recently reported acute infections or vaccinations. The CDR3 has 14 residues. CDR1 and CDR2 (germline): SGHAT, FQNNGV. V was pared by 6 bases and J by 7 bases, with 8 bases of the junction left unmatched. The data were produced by immunoSEQ multiplex PCR, yet TCRdb's version contains in-frame clones alone and is incomplete. The profile shows around 980,000 clones, approximately 80% of them singletons. The sequencing input was memory CD4+ T cells from PBMCs. Sample subset: CD45RA-negative fraction. This clonotype was sampled from a man aged 18 to 29 in good health. Some clones in this sample may be carry-over from other donors' samples. The chain recombines TRBV11-2 with TRBJ1-4, with 7 positions matching TRBD1. CDR3 bases: TGTGCCAGCAGTCGGACAGGAGGGGGTGAAAAACTGTTTTTT. Its translation: CASSRTGGGEKLFF.